This TCR beta chain was recovered during a study of early T cells in non-severe SARS-CoV-2 infection. At the level of the study: Chains from this unsorted whole-blood bulk RNA could not be paired.

Germline V lookup: CDR1 SGHVS, CDR2 FNYEAQ. The CDR3 is 15 amino acids. Trimming removed 6 bases at V and 0 bases at J, with 15 bases between. About this clonotype itself: No antigen is known for it.

Separate cDNA molecules each had unique molecular identifiers attached to them. TCRdb recomputed calls from the 5' RACE reads with MiXCR, one row per CDR3 protein. Of roughly 40,000 distinct CDR3 sequences detected, about 5.8% appear once; the ten largest clones hold less than 6%. Study observations and caveats: Missing private and CD4 specificities, VDJdb matching favored anti-spike CD8 responses.

The chain has TRBV7-6 and TRBJ2-7, with D perhaps matching TRBD2 (5 bases). The receptor comes from an adult who was a healthcare worker with PCR-confirmed SARS-CoV-2 infection or an uninfected control (not recorded which). Sequencing used whole blood. The CDR3 reads CASSPVAGSSYEQYF. CDR3 in DNA: TGTGCCAGCAGTCCTGTTGCTGGGAGCTCCTACGAGCAGTACTTC. The variable domain in full, completed from reference TRBV7-6 and TRBJ2-7, reads GAGVSQSPRYKVTKRGQDVALRCDPISGHVSLYWYRQALGQGPEFLTYFNYEAQQDKSGLPNDRFSAERPEGSISTLTIQRTEQRDSAMYRCASSPVAGSSYEQYFGPGTRLTVT.